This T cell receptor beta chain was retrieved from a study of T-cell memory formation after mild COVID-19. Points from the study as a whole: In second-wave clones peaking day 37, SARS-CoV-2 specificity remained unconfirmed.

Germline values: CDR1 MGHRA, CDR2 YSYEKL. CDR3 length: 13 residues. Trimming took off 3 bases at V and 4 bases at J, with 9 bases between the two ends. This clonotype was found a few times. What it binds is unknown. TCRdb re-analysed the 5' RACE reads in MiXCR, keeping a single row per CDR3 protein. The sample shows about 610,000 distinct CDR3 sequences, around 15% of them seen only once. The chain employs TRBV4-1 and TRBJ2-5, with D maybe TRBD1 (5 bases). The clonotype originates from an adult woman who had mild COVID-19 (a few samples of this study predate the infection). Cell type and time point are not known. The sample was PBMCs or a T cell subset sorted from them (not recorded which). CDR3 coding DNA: TGCGCCAGCAGCCAGCAGGGTTCAGAGACCCAGTACTTC. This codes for CASSQQGSETQYF.